This paragraph covers one T cell receptor beta chain sequence. This receptor's antigen is unknown. Per-base qualities were not stored, and no clone one base away is much larger. This sample was taken from a study of blood T cell repertoires in COVID-19 (dated by TCRdb to 2019 to 2021). Study-level background: Samples covering the acute and convalescent phases of COVID-19 were provided by collaborators in the United States, Italy and Spain. The dataset comprised deeply sampled blood TCRbeta repertoires from subjects exposed to, actively infected with, or recovered from COVID-19. Samples were obtained from the ongoing ImmuneRACE study (first 160 participants) and from 1,000 to 1,500 subjects provided by 6 global collaborators. A freely available public database, intended as a resource for researchers studying the immune response to SARS-CoV-2, is where the repertoires were released. Where available, HLA class I and class II types were taken from metadata supplied by the sample provider and were not determined by assay-based typing. The sample metadata nearly always contained a de-identified subject ID, COVID-19 status, age in years and sex. The prospective study material was composed of cDNA or gDNA derived from T cells, B-cell-depleted T cells, or PBMCs. Findings and caveats that apply to the study as a whole: How much clinical and demographic metadata was included differed by source and by participant, and the metadata was provided uncurated.

Collaborating institutions collected whole blood in K2EDTA tubes following their own protocols. For TCRbeta analysis, collaborator samples were shipped as frozen whole blood, as isolated PBMCs, or as DNA extracted from either sample type. TCRbeta CDR3 regions were amplified from genomic DNA by means of the immunoSEQ Assay, a bias-controlled multiplex PCR. The authors' pipeline ran thus. Nucleated cell counts per sample were estimated from amplification of reference gene primers within the assay. Sequence reads were collapsed and filtered to measure the absolute abundance of every unique TCRbeta CDR3 rearrangement. For each sample, productive Simpson clonality was calculated as the square root of Simpson's diversity index across productive rearrangements. TCRdb limited this immuneACCESS table to in-frame rearrangements with V and J called. A share of clones is missing; checked studies link under half to unresolved V genes, and the rest is unexplained. The V and J calls and clone size come from that table; D and trimming were worked out from the DNA. This sample lists about 170,000 clones; about 85% were detected once. The ten largest account for approximately 3% of the sample.

Measured from the cysteine to the phenylalanine, the CDR3 is 14 residues long. The kept DNA is CDR3 alone, 42 bases in frame from the first base. The sequenced sample consisted of peripheral blood. The chain employs TRBV21-1 and TRBJ2-3; no check of the table's D call, TRBD2, against the DNA was made. TRBV21-1 constitutes a pseudogene. The receptor was derived from a human donor with acute or convalescent COVID-19. The donor label of this sample is uncertain. The bases are TGTGCCAGCAGCAAGGAGGGTTACACAGATACGCAGTATTTT. This translates into CASSKEGYTDTQYF.